This T cell receptor beta chain derives from a study of T-cell reconstitution after alpha-beta-depleted transplantation in children. CDR1 is LGHNA, CDR2 YSLEER, per germline. Trimming took 0 bases from V and 4 from J, leaving 15 bases between them. There are 16 residues in the CDR3. Unique molecular identifiers were incorporated during preparation of the TCRbeta library. TCRdb recomputed calls from the PCR reads with MiXCR, one row per CDR3 protein. The sample holds 600,000 to 700,000 distinct CDR3 sequences, 16% seen once. The source is a human donor who donated a stem cell graft to a child with acute myeloid leukemia. This chain uses TRBV4-3 with TRBJ1-2; D might be TRBD1 (6 bases). The starting material was PBMCs from the stem cell graft donor, obtained from the stem cell graft. CDR3 nucleotide sequence: TGCGCCAGCAGCCAAGATCGGGGGGGCCAGATCTATGGCTACACCTTC. Translating it yields CASSQDRGGQIYGYTF.